This T cell receptor beta chain was found in a study of T cell repertoires in aging, cancer and after chemotherapy. Looking at the study overall: Over several months to years, re-sampled healthy donor repertoires clearly shared clones. Study results and caveats: The repertoire data cannot show anything about immunological memory following chemotherapy. In each cancer cohort, median generation probability increased across chemotherapy, suggesting thymic output rebounded.

Regarding this clonotype: Its matching antigen is unknown.

Per the germline V gene, CDR1 is MGHRA and CDR2 is YSYEKL. Trimming cost V 4 bases and J 8 bases; bases outside gene matches: 5. The CDR3 covers 14 residues. The template was genomic DNA from peripheral blood, not RNA. Multiplex touch-down PCR with TRB-A/B primers amplified rearranged V-D-J TRB sequences. TCRdb re-derived calls from the multiplex PCR reads in MiXCR, one entry per CDR3 protein. There are about 11,000 distinct CDR3 sequences in the sample; approximately 30% occur only once, and roughly 19% lies in the top ten. The V and J genes are TRBV4-1 and TRBJ1-4, with 9 bases aligning to TRBD1. This TCR derives from a human donor in good health. The donor label of this sample is uncertain. Sequenced sample: blood. CDR3 in amino acids: CASSPGQGNEKLFF. The CDR3 nucleotides read TGCGCCAGCAGCCCGGGACAGGGAAACGAAAAACTGTTTTTT.